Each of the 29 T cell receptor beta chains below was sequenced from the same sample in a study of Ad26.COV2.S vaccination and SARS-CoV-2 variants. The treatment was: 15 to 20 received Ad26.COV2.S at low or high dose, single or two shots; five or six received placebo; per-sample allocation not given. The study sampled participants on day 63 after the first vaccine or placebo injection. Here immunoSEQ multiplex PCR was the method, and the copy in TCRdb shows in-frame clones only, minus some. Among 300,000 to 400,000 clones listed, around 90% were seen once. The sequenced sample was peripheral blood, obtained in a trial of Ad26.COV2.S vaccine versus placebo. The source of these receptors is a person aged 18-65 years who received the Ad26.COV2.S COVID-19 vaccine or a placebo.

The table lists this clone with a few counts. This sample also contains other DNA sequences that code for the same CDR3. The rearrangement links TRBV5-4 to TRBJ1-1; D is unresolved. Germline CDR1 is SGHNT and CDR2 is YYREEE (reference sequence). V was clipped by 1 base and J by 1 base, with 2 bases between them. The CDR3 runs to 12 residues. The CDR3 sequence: CASSLTNTEAFF. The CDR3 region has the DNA TGTGCCAGCAGCTTGACGAACACTGAAGCTTTCTTT.

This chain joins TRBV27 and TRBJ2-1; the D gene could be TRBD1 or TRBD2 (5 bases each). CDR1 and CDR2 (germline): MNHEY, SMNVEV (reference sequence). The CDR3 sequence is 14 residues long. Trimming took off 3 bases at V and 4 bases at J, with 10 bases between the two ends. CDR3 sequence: CASSFFGGYNEQFF. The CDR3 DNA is TGTGCCAGCAGTTTTTTTGGGGGATACAATGAGCAGTTCTTC.

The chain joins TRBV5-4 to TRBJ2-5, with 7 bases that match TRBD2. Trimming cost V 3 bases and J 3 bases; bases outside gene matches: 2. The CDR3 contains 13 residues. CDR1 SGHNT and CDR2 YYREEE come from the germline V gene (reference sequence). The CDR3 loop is CASSWLAEETQYF. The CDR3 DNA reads TGTGCCAGCAGCTGGCTAGCGGAAGAGACCCAGTACTTC.

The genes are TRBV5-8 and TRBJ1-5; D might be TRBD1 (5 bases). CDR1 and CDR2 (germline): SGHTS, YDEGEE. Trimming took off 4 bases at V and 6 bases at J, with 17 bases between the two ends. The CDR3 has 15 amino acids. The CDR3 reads CASSAHTGSFQPQHF. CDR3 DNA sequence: TGTGCCAGCAGCGCCCATACAGGTTCTTTTCAGCCCCAGCATTTT.

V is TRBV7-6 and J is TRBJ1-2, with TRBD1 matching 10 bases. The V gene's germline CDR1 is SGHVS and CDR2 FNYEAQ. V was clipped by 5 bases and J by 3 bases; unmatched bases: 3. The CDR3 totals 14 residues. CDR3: CASSPGQGDYGYTF. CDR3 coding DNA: TGTGCCAGCAGCCCCGGACAGGGGGACTATGGCTACACCTTC.

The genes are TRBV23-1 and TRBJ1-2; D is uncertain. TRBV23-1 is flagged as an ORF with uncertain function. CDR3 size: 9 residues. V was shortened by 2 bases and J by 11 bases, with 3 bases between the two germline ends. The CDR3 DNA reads TGCGCCAGCAGTCAACATTACACCTTC. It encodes CASSQHYTF.

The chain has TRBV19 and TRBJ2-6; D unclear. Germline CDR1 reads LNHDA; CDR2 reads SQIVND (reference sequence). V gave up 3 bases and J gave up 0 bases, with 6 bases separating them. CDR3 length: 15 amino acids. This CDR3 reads CASSMRDSGANVLTF. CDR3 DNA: TGTGCCAGTAGTATGCGAGACTCTGGGGCCAACGTCCTGACTTTC.

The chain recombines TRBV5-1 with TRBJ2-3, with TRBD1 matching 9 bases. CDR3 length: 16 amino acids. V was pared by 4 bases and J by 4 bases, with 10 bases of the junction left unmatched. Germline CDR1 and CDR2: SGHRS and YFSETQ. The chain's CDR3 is CASSQATGGAADTQYF. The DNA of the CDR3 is TGCGCCAGCAGCCAGGCAACAGGGGGCGCCGCAGATACGCAGTATTTT.

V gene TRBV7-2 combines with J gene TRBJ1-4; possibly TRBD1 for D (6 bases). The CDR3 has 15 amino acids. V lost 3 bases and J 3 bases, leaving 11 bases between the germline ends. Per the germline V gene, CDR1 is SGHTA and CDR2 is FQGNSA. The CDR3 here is CASSFRDIANEKLFF. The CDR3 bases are TGTGCCAGCAGCTTTAGGGACATAGCTAATGAAAAACTGTTTTTT.

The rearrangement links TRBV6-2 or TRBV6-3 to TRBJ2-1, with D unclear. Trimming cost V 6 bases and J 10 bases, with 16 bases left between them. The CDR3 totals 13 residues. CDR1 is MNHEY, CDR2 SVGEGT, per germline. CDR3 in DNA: TGTGCCAGCAGCCCTCTATTAACATACGAGCAGTTCTTC. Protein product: CASSPLLTYEQFF.

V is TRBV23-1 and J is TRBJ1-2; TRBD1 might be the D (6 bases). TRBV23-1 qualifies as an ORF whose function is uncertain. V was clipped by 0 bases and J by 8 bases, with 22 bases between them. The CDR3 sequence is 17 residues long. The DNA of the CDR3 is TGCGCCAGCAGTCAATCGATACCGGGACATCCTCTCGGGGGCTACACCTTC. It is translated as CASSQSIPGHPLGGYTF.

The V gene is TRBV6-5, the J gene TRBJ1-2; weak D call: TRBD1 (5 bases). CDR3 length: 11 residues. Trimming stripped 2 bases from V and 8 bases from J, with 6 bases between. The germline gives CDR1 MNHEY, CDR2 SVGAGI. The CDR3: CASSYGDGYTF. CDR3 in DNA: TGTGCCAGCAGTTACGGGGACGGCTACACCTTC.

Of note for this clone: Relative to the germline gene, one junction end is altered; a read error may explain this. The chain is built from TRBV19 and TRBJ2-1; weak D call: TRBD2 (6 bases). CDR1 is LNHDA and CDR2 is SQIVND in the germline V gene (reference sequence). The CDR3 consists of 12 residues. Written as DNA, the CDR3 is TGTGCCAGTAGAAACTACCCGGGACTCGCGGTCTTC. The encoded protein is CASRNYPGLAVF.

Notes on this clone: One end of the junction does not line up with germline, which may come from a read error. The CDR3 reads CASGLETQYF. The CDR3 nucleotides read TGTGCCAGCGGCTTAGAGACCCAGTACTTC. The J gene is TRBJ2-5, the V gene TRBV7-9; D is undetermined. The CDR3 runs to 10 residues. CDR1 SEHNR and CDR2 FQNEAQ come from the germline V gene (reference sequence).

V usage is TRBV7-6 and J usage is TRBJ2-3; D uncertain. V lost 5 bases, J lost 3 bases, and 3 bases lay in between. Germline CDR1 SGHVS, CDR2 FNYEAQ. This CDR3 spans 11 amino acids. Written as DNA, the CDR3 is TGTGCCAGCAGCCTAACAGATACGCAGTATTTT. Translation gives CASSLTDTQYF.

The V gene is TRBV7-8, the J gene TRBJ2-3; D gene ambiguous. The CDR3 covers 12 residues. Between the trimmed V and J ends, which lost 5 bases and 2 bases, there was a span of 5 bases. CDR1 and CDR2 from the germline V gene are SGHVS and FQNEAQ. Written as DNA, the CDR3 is TGTGCCAGCAGCCTCTCCACAGATACGCAGTATTTT. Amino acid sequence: CASSLSTDTQYF.

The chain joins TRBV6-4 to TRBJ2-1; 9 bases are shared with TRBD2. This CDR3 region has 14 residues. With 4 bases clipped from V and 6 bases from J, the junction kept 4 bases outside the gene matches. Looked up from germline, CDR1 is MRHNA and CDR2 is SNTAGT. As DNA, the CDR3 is TGTGCCAGCAGTGGGCTAGCGGGACCCAATGAGCAGTTCTTC. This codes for CASSGLAGPNEQFF.

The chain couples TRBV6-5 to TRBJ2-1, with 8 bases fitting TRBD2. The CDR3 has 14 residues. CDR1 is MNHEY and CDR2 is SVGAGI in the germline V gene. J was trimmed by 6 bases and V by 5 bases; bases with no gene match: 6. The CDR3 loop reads CASSITGGGNEQFF. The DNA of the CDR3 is TGTGCCAGCAGTATAACCGGGGGGGGCAATGAGCAGTTCTTC.

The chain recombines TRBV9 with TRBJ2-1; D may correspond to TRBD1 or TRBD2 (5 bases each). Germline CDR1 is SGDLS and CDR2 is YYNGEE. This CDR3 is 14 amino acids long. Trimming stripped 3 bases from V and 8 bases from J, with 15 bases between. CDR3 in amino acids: CASSARVREHEQFF. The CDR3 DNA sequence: TGTGCCAGCAGCGCGAGAGTCAGGGAGCATGAGCAGTTCTTC.

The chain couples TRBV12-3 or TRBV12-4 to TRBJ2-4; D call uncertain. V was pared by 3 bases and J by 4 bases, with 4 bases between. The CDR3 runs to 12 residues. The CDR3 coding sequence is TGTGCCAGCAGTTTTAGGAAAAACATTCAGTACTTC. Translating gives CASSFRKNIQYF.

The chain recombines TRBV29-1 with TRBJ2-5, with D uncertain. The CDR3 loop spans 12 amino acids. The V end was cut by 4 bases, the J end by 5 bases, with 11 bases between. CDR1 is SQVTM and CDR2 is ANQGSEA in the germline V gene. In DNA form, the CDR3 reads TGCAGCGTTGTCGGAATGGGGGAGACCCAGTACTTC. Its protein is CSVVGMGETQYF.

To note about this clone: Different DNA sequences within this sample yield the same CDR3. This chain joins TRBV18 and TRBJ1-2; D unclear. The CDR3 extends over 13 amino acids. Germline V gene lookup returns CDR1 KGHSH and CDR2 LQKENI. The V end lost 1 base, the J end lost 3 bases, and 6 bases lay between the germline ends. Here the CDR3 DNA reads TGTGCCAGCTCACCACAGGGCGACTATGGCTACACCTTC. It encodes CASSPQGDYGYTF.

Here the CDR3 DNA reads TGTGCCAGCAGCTTAGACGGGACTAGCGGTTCGGGTACGCAGTATTTT. Translation gives CASSLDGTSGSGTQYF. The chain joins TRBV7-2 to TRBJ2-3; 11 nucleotides agree with TRBD2. The CDR3 sequence is 16 residues long. The V segment lost 1 base and the J segment 8 bases; nucleotides outside the gene matches: 8. Germline V gene lookup returns CDR1 SGHTA and CDR2 FQGNSA.

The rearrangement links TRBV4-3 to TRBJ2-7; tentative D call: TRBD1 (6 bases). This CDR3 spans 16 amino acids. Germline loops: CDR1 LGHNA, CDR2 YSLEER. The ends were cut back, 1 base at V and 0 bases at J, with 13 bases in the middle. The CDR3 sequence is CASSQGTGTLSYEQYF. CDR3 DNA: TGCGCCAGCAGCCAAGGTACAGGGACCCTCTCCTACGAGCAGTACTTC.

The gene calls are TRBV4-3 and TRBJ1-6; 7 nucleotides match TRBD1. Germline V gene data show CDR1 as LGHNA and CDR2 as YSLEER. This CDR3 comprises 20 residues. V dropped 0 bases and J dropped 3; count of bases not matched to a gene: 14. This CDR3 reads CASSQDPSAAGTVYNSPLHF. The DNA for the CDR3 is TGCGCCAGCAGCCAAGACCCGTCCGCAGCAGGGACAGTCTATAATTCACCCCTCCACTTT.

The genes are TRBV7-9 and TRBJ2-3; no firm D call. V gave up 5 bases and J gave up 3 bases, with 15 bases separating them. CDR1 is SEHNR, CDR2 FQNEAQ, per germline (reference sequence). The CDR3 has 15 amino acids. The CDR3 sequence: CASSPPEALTDTQYF. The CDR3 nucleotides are TGTGCCAGCAGCCCCCCAGAAGCATTAACAGATACGCAGTATTTT.

The CDR3 nucleotides are TGTGCCAGCAGCTTAGGAAAGGGGCTAGCGGTAAACACCGGGGAGCTGTTTTTT. Residues: CASSLGKGLAVNTGELFF. The chain couples TRBV7-9 to TRBJ2-2, with 7 positions matching TRBD2. Germline V gene data show CDR1 as SEHNR and CDR2 as FQNEAQ (reference sequence). Trimming at V came to 1 base and at J to 2 bases, leaving 10 bases not matched to a gene. The CDR3 consists of 18 residues.

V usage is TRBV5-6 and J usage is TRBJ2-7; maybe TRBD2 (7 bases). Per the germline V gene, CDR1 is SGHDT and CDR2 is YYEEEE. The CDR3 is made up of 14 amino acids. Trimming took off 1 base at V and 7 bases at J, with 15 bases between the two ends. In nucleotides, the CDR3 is TGTGCCAGCAGCTTGTGGCAGGGAGGGGGAGAGCAGTACTTC. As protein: CASSLWQGGGEQYF.

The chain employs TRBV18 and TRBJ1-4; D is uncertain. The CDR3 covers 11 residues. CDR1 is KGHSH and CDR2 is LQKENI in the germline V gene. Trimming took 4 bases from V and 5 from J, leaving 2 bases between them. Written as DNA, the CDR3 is TGTGCCAGCTCACGGAATGAAAAACTGTTTTTT. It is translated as CASSRNEKLFF.